The next 25 T cell receptor beta chains were all read from a single sample in a study of OX40 agonist ivuxolimab in advanced cancers. Here immunoSEQ multiplex PCR was the method, and the copy in TCRdb shows in-frame clones only, minus some. This repertoire shows under 100,000 clones, approximately 89% found once; its top ten account for approximately 0.36%. The sequences come from CD4+ or CD8+ T cells sorted from blood, collected in a trial of the OX40 agonist ivuxolimab. These receptors all come from an adult with an advanced solid tumor such as melanoma, head and neck, liver or kidney cancer.

About this clone: In the same sample, other DNA sequences code for this CDR3. The V and J genes are TRBV5-1 and TRBJ1-1; the D gene is possibly TRBD1 (5 bases). Germline values: CDR1 SGHRS, CDR2 YFSETQ. The CDR3 length is 14 residues. V was pared by 4 bases and J by 1 base, with 11 bases between. CDR3 DNA: TGCGCCAGCAGCCCTGGGACGGGGAACACTGAAGCTTTCTTT. Protein sequence: CASSPGTGNTEAFF.

The J gene is TRBJ2-7, the V gene TRBV19; a possible D gene is TRBD2 (5 bases). Germline loops: CDR1 LNHDA, CDR2 SQIVND (reference sequence). The V and J ends lost 9 bases and 2 bases respectively, with 17 bases between them. The CDR3 has 14 residues. The CDR3 nucleotides are TGTGCCAGCAGGAACCCCGGGAATACCTACGAGCAGTACTTC. It is translated as CASRNPGNTYEQYF. Based on the CDR3 plus reference TRBV19 and TRBJ2-7, the full variable domain is DGGITQSPKYLFRKEGQNVTLSCEQNLNHDAMYWYRQDPGQGLRLIYYSQIVNDFQKGDIAEGYSVSREKKESFPLTVTSAQKNPTAFYLCASRNPGNTYEQYFGPGTRLTVT.

This clone is a singleton in its sample. V and J are TRBV7-2 and TRBJ2-1, with 7 bases identical to TRBD2. Germline CDR1 and CDR2: SGHTA and FQGNSA. V gave up 3 bases and J gave up 1 base; unmatched junction bases: 9. The length of the CDR3 is 17 residues. DNA of the CDR3: TGTGCCAGCAGCTTCCTCAGTGGGGGGGTTTCCTACAATGAGCAGTTCTTC. Translation gives CASSFLSGGVSYNEQFF.

This clone appeared a single time. V usage is TRBV18 and J usage is TRBJ2-1; D is possibly TRBD2 (5 bases). Trimming pared 5 bases from V and 6 bases from J, leaving 14 bases between. In germline, CDR1 is KGHSH, CDR2 LQKENI. The CDR3 spans 14 residues. The CDR3 reads CASSSSTSSNEQFF. CDR3 sequence (DNA): TGTGCCAGCTCATCCTCAACTAGTTCCAATGAGCAGTTCTTC.

J is TRBJ1-5 and V is TRBV7-8, with 7 positions matching TRBD1. With 5 bases clipped from V and 0 bases from J, the junction kept 7 bases outside the gene matches. Germline assignment: CDR1 SGHVS and CDR2 FQNEAQ. The CDR3 sequence is 16 residues long. The CDR3: CASSARDSHSNQPQHF. CDR3 bases: TGTGCCAGCAGCGCCCGGGACAGTCATAGCAATCAGCCCCAGCATTTT.

The rearrangement links TRBV6-1 to TRBJ1-2; D is unclear. CDR1 is MNHNS, CDR2 SASEGT, per germline. The CDR3 sequence is 13 residues long. Trimming shortened V by 7 bases and J by 4 bases, and 13 bases separated the two germline ends. DNA of the CDR3: TGTGCCAGCATGTTACCCTCTGGCTATGGCTACACCTTC. This translates into CASMLPSGYGYTF.

The V gene is TRBV28, the J gene TRBJ2-2; 8 bases match TRBD2. This CDR3 has 17 amino acids. Trimming took 7 bases from V and 3 from J; bases not matched to a gene: 13. Germline CDR1 is MDHEN and CDR2 is SYDVKM. This chain's CDR3 is CASTPGGGVFDTGELFF. Written as DNA, the CDR3 is TGTGCCAGCACCCCCGGGGGGGGAGTCTTCGACACCGGGGAGCTGTTTTTT.

The rearrangement uses TRBV5-8 and TRBJ2-7; D possibly corresponds to TRBD2 (6 bases). Germline V gene data show CDR1 as SGHTS and CDR2 as YDEGEE. The V end was cut by 6 bases, the J end by 4 bases, with 17 bases between. The CDR3 totals 14 residues. CDR3 coding DNA: TGTGCCAGCATCATACTAGGAGGGAGATACGAGCAGTACTTC. It specifies CASIILGGRYEQYF.

The V gene is TRBV5-1, the J gene TRBJ2-2; no definite D call. V dropped 0 bases and J dropped 1 base, with 7 bases sitting between them. This CDR3 spans 15 amino acids. Germline CDR1 reads SGHRS; CDR2 reads YFSETQ. The CDR3, as DNA: TGCGCCAGCAGCTTGGTCCCAGAGAACACCGGGGAGCTGTTTTTT. Translation: CASSLVPENTGELFF.

V is TRBV10-3 and J is TRBJ1-5; maybe TRBD1 (5 bases). CDR1 is ENHRY, CDR2 SYGVKD, per germline. This CDR3 contains 15 residues. V lost 0 bases and J 5 bases, leaving 11 bases between the germline ends. CDR3 loop: CAISESTGGDQPQHF. The DNA of the CDR3 is TGTGCCATCAGTGAGTCAACAGGTGGAGATCAGCCCCAGCATTTT.

There are a few counts of this clone. The J gene is TRBJ1-5, the V gene TRBV7-3; D is unresolved. Trimming removed 2 bases from V and 9 bases from J, with 23 bases in between. Germline V gene sequence: CDR1 SGHTA, CDR2 FQGTGA. CDR3 length: 17 amino acids. The CDR3 protein is CASSLEPSCECDRPQHF. As DNA, the CDR3 is TGTGCCAGCAGCTTAGAACCATCGTGTGAGTGTGATCGGCCCCAGCATTTT.

This chain joins TRBV4-3 and TRBJ2-3; D remains unclear. Germline CDR1 reads LGHNA; CDR2 reads YSLEER. Trimming took off 6 bases at V and 1 base at J, with 17 bases between the two ends. This CDR3 region has 16 residues. The CDR3 nucleotides read TGCGCCAGCAGGTCAAGAAATGGGCCCGGCACAGATACGCAGTATTTT. It codes for CASRSRNGPGTDTQYF.

This sequence joins TRBV19 and TRBJ1-2; TRBD1 is a possible D gene (6 bases). Between the trimmed V and J ends, which lost 6 bases and 7 bases, there was a span of 18 bases. The CDR3 covers 14 residues. Germline-derived CDR1 and CDR2 are LNHDA and SQIVND (reference sequence). The CDR3 sequence is CASSLAAGVGGYTF. The CDR3 region has the DNA TGTGCCAGTAGCCTAGCGGCAGGGGTGGGTGGCTACACCTTC.

This clone has a single count. The DNA of the CDR3 is TGTGCCAGCTATCCAGGGTATTCCGGGGAGCTGTTTTTT. It encodes CASYPGYSGELFF. This chain joins TRBV25-1 and TRBJ2-2, with D possibly TRBD1 on 5 matching bases. CDR3 length equals 13 residues. The V and J ends lost 8 bases and 6 bases respectively, with 13 bases between them. The V gene's germline CDR1 is MGHDK and CDR2 SYGVNS. The full variable domain, rest sourced from reference TRBV25-1 and TRBJ2-2, is EADIYQTPRYLVIGTGKKITLECSQTMGHDKMYWYQQDPGMELHLIHYSYGVNSTEKGDLSSESTVSRIRTEHFPLTLESARPSHTSQYLCASYPGYSGELFFGEGSRLTVL.

The gene calls are TRBV2 and TRBJ1-1, with a tentative D call TRBD1 (5 bases). V lost 7 bases and J 6 bases, leaving 12 bases between the germline ends. Germline assignment: CDR1 SNHLY and CDR2 FYNNEI. The CDR3 is 12 residues long. In DNA, the CDR3 is TGTGCCAGCAACGAGGGGATCGCTGAAGCTTTCTTT. Residues: CASNEGIAEAFF.

The chain carries TRBV19 and TRBJ1-1; D remains unclear. The germline V and J ends were trimmed by 8 bases and 5 bases, with 9 bases remaining between them. This CDR3 comprises 11 residues. CDR1 is LNHDA and CDR2 is SQIVND in the germline V gene (reference sequence). CDR3 amino acids: CASRRETEAFF. The CDR3 DNA reads TGTGCCAGTCGTAGGGAAACTGAAGCTTTCTTT.

This clone has just a few counts. The chain combines TRBV7-2 with TRBJ2-7; tentatively, D is TRBD1 (5 bases). The CDR3 runs to 12 residues. The V end was cut by 4 bases, the J end by 4 bases, with 8 bases between. Germline V gene sequence: CDR1 SGHTA, CDR2 FQGNSA. The CDR3 is CASSSTVYEQYF. CDR3 sequence (DNA): TGTGCCAGCAGCTCGACAGTTTACGAGCAGTACTTC. Drawing the rest from reference TRBV7-2 and TRBJ2-7, the complete variable domain is GAGVSQSPSNKVTEKGKDVELRCDPISGHTALYWYRQSLGQGLEFLIYFQGNSAPDKSGLPSDRFSAERTGGSVSTLTIQRTQQEDSAVYLCASSSTVYEQYFGPGTRLTVT.

This sequence joins TRBV7-2 and TRBJ1-2; 7 bases are a match to TRBD1. Germline trimming cut 4 bases from V and 4 bases from J; bases unmatched to any gene: 6. The CDR3 totals 14 residues. Germline V CDR1 and CDR2: SGHTA, FQGNSA. CDR3 amino acids: CASSSLGGTYGYTF. The DNA for the CDR3 is TGTGCCAGCAGCTCCCTAGGGGGCACCTATGGCTACACCTTC.

The J gene is TRBJ1-2, the V gene TRBV6-5; D is unclear. In germline, CDR1 is MNHEY, CDR2 SVGAGI. The CDR3 totals 13 residues. Trimming took off 2 bases at V and 6 bases at J, with 10 bases between the two ends. Here the CDR3 reads CASSYTGSHGYTF. CDR3 sequence (DNA): TGTGCCAGCAGTTACACGGGAAGTCATGGCTACACCTTC.

The V call is TRBV9, the J call TRBJ1-2; D is perhaps TRBD1 (5 bases). From germline, CDR1 is SGDLS and CDR2 YYNGEE. The CDR3 sequence is 15 residues long. V lost 0 bases and J 1 base, leaving 10 bases between the germline ends. The CDR3 is CASSVGTTVNYGYTF. The CDR3 DNA follows: TGTGCCAGCAGCGTAGGAACGACAGTTAACTATGGCTACACCTTC.

This sequence joins TRBV7-8 and TRBJ1-2; no firm D call. The CDR3 is 15 residues long. V was shortened by 5 bases and J by 4 bases, with 17 bases between the two germline ends. Germline V CDR1 and CDR2: SGHVS, FQNEAQ. CDR3 DNA: TGTGCCAGCAGCGTCTCTTCGCGGGGTTCCTATGGCTACACCTTC. It encodes CASSVSSRGSYGYTF.

This clone was detected once. The chain combines TRBV27 with TRBJ2-2; 10 positions agree with TRBD2. Germline loops: CDR1 MNHEY, CDR2 SMNVEV (reference sequence). This CDR3 has 17 amino acids. V lost 1 base to trimming and J lost 1 base; unmatched junction nucleotides: 3. This CDR3 is CASSLLGLAENTGELFF. The CDR3 coding sequence is TGTGCCAGCAGTTTATTAGGACTAGCGGAGAACACCGGGGAGCTGTTTTTT.

CDR3 region: CASPRGGGQPQHF. CDR3 bases: TGTGCCAGTCCCAGGGGGGGTGGTCAGCCCCAGCATTTT. This chain links TRBV19 with TRBJ1-5; 7 bases are a match to TRBD1. The V and J ends lost 8 bases and 6 bases, in that order; junction bases with no gene match: 7. The germline V gene has CDR1 LNHDA and CDR2 SQIVND (reference sequence). The CDR3 spans 13 residues.

This chain connects TRBV6-1 to TRBJ2-5; the D is unclear. CDR3 length: 14 amino acids. V was cut by 0 bases and J by 1 base, with 6 bases left in between. Germline-derived CDR1 and CDR2 are MNHNS and SASEGT. The CDR3 sequence: CASSEATSQETQYF. The DNA for the CDR3 is TGTGCCAGCAGTGAAGCCACCAGCCAAGAGACCCAGTACTTC.

J is TRBJ1-6 and V is TRBV18, with D possibly being TRBD1 (6 bases). The V gene lost 5 bases and the J gene lost 10 bases, with 18 bases spanning the gap. The CDR3 length is 15 residues. CDR1 and CDR2 from the germline V gene are KGHSH and LQKENI. The DNA for the CDR3 is TGTGCCAGCTCAGAGACAGGCGTCGGGGGATCACCCCTCCACTTT. It encodes CASSETGVGGSPLHF.